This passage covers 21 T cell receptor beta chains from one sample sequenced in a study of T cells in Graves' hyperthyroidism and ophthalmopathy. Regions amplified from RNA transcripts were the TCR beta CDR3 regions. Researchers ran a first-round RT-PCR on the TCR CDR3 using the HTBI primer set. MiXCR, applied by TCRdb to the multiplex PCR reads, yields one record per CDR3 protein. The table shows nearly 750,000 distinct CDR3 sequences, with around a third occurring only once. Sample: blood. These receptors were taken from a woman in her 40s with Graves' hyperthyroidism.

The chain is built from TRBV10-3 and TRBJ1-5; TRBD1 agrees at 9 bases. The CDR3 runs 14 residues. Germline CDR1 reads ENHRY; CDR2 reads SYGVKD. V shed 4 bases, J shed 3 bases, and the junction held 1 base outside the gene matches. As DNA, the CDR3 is TGTGCCATCAGTGGACAGGGGGACAATCAGCCCCAGCATTTT. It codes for CAISGQGDNQPQHF.

Here the CDR3 DNA reads TGTGCCAGCAGCTTAAGCGCAGGCGGGAACTACGAGCAGTACTTC. It yields the protein CASSLSAGGNYEQYF. This chain links TRBV7-9 with TRBJ2-7; weak D call: TRBD2 (6 bases). Germline CDR1 and CDR2: SEHNR and FQNEAQ (reference sequence). V lost 2 bases and J lost 3, with 14 bases in between. This CDR3 is 15 amino acids long.

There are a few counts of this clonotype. CDR3: CASKRGTPYEQYF. CDR3 coding DNA: TGCGCCAGCAAGCGCGGGACCCCCTACGAGCAGTACTTC. The V call is TRBV5-1, the J call TRBJ2-7, with D possibly matching TRBD2 (6 bases). V lost 6 bases to trimming and J lost 2 bases, with 12 bases between them. Germline-derived CDR1 and CDR2 are SGHRS and YFSETQ. The CDR3 totals 13 residues.

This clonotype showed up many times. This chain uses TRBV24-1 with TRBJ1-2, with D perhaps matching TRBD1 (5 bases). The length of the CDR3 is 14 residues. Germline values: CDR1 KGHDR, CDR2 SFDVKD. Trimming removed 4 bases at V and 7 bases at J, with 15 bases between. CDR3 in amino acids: CATSDPGLTSGYTF. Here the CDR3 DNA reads TGTGCCACCAGTGACCCGGGACTCACGAGTGGCTACACCTTC.

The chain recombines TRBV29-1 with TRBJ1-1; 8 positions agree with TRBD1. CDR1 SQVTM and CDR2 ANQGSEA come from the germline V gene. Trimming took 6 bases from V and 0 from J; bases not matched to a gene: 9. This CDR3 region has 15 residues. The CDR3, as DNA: TGCAGCGTCGAGACAGGGGTACGCATGAACACTGAAGCTTTCTTT. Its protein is CSVETGVRMNTEAFF.

The CDR3 coding sequence is TGTGCCAGCAGCTCCGGGGCCGGACTCTCTGGAAACACCATATATTTT. It is translated as CASSSGAGLSGNTIYF. V and J are TRBV7-9 and TRBJ1-3; D possibly corresponds to TRBD1 (5 bases). The germline CDR1 and CDR2 sequences are SEHNR and FQNEAQ (reference sequence). CDR3 length equals 16 residues. Trimming stripped 4 bases from V and 0 bases from J, with 13 bases between. The whole variable domain, remainder taken from reference TRBV7-9 and TRBJ1-3, is DTGVSQNPRHKITKRGQNVTFRCDPISEHNRLYWYRQTLGQGPEFLTYFQNEAQLEKSRLLSDRFSAERPKGSFSTLEIQRTEQGDSAMYLCASSSGAGLSGNTIYFGEGSWLTVV.

The CDR3 nucleotides are TGCAGTGCTAGAGCGGGGACAGTCACTGAAGCTTTCTTT. Its protein product is CSARAGTVTEAFF. The chain carries TRBV20-1 and TRBJ1-1; TRBD1 matches at 7 bases. Unmatched junction bases numbered 3, after V lost 1 base and J lost 4 bases. Germline values: CDR1 DFQATT, CDR2 SNEGSKA (reference sequence). The CDR3 length is 13 residues.

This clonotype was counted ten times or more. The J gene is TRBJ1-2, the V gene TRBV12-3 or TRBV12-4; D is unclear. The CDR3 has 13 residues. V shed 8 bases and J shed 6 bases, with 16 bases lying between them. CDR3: CASDEGSRNGYTF. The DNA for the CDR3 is TGTGCCAGCGACGAGGGTAGTCGAAATGGCTACACCTTC.

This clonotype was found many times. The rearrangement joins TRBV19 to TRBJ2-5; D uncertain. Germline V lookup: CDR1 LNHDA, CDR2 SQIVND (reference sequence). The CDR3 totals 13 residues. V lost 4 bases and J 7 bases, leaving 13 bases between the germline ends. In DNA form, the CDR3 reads TGTGCCAGTAGTAACAAGGCTTGGGGGACCCAGTACTTC. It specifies CASSNKAWGTQYF.

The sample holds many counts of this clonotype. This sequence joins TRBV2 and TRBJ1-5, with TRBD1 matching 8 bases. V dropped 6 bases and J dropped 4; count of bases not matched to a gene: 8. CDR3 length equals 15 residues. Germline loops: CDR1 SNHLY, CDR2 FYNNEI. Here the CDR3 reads CASSSTGERNQPQHF. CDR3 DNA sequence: TGTGCCAGCAGCTCGACAGGGGAGAGGAATCAGCCCCAGCATTTT.

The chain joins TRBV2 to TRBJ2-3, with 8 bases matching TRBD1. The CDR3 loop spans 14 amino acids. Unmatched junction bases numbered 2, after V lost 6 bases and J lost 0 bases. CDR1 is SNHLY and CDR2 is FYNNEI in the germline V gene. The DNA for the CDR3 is TGTGCCAGCAGCTGGACAGGGAGCACAGATACGCAGTATTTT. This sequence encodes CASSWTGSTDTQYF.

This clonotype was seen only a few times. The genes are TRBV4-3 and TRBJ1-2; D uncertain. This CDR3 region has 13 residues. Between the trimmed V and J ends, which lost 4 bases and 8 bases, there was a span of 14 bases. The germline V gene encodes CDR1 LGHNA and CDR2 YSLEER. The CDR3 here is CASSPGKALGYTF. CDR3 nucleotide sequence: TGCGCCAGCAGCCCGGGCAAGGCCTTAGGCTACACCTTC.

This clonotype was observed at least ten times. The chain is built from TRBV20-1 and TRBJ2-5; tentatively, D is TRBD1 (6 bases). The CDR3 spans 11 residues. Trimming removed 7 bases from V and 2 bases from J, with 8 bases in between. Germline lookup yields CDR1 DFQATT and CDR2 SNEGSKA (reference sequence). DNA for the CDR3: TGCAGTGGGACAGTTCAAGAGACCCAGTACTTC. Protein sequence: CSGTVQETQYF.

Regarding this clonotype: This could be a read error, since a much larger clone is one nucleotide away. CDR3 region: CASSTRPRSNYGQYF. The CDR3 DNA is TGTGCCAGCAGCACCAGACCCCGATCCAACTACGGGCAGTACTTC. The J gene is TRBJ2-7, the V gene TRBV7-2; D gene unclear. Per the germline V gene, CDR1 is SGHTA and CDR2 is FQGNSA. This CDR3 contains 15 residues.

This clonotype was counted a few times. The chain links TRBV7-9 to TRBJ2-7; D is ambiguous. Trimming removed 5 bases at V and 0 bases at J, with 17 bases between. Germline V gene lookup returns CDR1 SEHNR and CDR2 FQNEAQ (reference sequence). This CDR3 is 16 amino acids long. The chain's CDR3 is CASSHPYSQSSYEQYF. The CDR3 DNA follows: TGTGCCAGCAGCCATCCTTACAGCCAGAGCTCCTACGAGCAGTACTTC.

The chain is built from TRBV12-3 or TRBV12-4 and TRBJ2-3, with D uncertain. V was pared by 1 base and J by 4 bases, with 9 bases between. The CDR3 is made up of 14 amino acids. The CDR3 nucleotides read TGTGCCAGCAGTTTAGGAGGAATCCCAGATACGCAGTATTTT. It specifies CASSLGGIPDTQYF.

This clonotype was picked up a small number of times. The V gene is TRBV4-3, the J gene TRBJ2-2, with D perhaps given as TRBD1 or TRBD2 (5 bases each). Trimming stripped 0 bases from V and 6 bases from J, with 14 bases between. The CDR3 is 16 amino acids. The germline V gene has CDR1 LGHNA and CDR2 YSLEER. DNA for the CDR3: TGCGCCAGCAGCCAAGATCGAATGGTGGGGGCCGGGGAGCTGTTTTTT. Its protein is CASSQDRMVGAGELFF.

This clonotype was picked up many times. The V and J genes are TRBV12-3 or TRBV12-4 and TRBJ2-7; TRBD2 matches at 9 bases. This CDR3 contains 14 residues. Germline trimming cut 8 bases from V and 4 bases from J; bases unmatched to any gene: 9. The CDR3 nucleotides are TGTGCCAGCGGCTCTAGCGGGATCTCTTACGAGCAGTACTTC. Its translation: CASGSSGISYEQYF.

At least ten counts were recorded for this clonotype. In DNA, the CDR3 is TGTGCCAGCAGCCTAGGACAGGGAATGGATTCACCCCTCCACTTT. Translating it yields CASSLGQGMDSPLHF. This sequence joins TRBV14 and TRBJ1-6, with 8 bases matching TRBD1. The CDR3 is 15 residues long. The junction had 7 bases not matched to a gene; V was cut back by 4 bases and J by 8 bases. Germline V gene data show CDR1 as SGHDN and CDR2 as FVKESK.

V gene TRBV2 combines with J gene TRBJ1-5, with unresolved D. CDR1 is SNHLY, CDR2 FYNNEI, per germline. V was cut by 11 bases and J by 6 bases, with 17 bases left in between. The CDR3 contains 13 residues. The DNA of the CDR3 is TGTGCCTGGGCCGGACGGAGTTCTCAGCCCCAGCATTTT. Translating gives CAWAGRSSQPQHF.

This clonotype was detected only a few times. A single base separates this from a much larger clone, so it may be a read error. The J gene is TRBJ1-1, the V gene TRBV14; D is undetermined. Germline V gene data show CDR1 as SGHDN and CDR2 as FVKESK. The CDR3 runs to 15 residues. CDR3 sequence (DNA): TGTGCCAGCAGCCAATACGGAATGGCCGACTATGAAACTTTCTTT. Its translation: CASSQYGMADYETFF.